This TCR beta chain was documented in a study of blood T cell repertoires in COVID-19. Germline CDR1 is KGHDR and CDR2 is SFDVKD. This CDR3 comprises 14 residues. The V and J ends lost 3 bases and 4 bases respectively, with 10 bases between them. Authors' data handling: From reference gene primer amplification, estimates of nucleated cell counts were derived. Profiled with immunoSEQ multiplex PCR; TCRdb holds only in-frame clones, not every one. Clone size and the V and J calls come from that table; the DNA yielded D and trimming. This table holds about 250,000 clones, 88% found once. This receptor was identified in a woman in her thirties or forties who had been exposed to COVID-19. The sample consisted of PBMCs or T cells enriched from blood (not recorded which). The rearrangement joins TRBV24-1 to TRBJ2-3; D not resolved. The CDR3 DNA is TGTGCCACCAGTGATCCCCTATTGGCAGATACGCAGTATTTT. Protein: CATSDPLLADTQYF.